The T cell receptor beta chain under discussion was sequenced for a study of blood T cell repertoires in COVID-19. Turning to the study itself: Sample material is recorded as cDNA or gDNA derived from T cells, B-cell-depleted T cells, or PBMCs.

The CDR3 spans 16 residues. Germline values: CDR1 DFQATT, CDR2 SNEGSKA (reference sequence). Between the trimmed V and J ends, which lost 3 bases and 5 bases, there was a span of 23 bases. The protocol was immunoSEQ multiplex PCR, while the TCRdb copy is restricted to in-frame clones and leaves out a portion. The data show roughly 260,000 clones, with about 87% seen just once and roughly 4% held by the top ten. Sequencing was performed on peripheral blood. The chain employs TRBV20-1 and TRBJ2-7, with D possibly matching TRBD1 (6 bases). The TCR sequence derives from a man aged 55 to 70 who had recovered from COVID-19. CDR3 loop: CSASRRPGTYVDEQYF. In nucleotides, the CDR3 is TGCAGTGCTAGTCGTAGACCCGGGACATATGTGGACGAGCAGTACTTC.